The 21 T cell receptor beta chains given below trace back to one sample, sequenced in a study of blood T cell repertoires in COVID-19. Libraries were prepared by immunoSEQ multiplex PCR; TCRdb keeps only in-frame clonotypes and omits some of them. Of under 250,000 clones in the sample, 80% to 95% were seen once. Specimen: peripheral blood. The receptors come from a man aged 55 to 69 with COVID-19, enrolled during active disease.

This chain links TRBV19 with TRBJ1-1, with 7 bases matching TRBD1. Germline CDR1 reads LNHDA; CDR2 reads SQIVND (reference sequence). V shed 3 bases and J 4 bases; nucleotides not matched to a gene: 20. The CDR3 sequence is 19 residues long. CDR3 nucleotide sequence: TGTGCCAGTAGTATCCCAACCGGACAGGCCGGAAACTTTGGCACTGAAGCTTTCTTT. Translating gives CASSIPTGQAGNFGTEAFF.

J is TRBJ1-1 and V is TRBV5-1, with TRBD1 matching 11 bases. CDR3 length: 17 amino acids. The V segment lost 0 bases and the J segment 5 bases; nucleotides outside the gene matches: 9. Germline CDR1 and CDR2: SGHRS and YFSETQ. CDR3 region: CASSLEVRGQGATEAFF. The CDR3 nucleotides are TGCGCCAGCAGCTTGGAAGTTCGCGGACAGGGGGCGACTGAAGCTTTCTTT.

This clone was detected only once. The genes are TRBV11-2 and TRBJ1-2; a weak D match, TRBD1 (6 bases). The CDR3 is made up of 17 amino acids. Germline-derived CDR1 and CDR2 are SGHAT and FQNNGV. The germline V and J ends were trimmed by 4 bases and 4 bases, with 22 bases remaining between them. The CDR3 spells CASSSQGRGVYGYGYTF. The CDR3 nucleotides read TGTGCCAGCAGCTCCCAGGGCAGGGGAGTATATGGCTATGGCTACACCTTC.

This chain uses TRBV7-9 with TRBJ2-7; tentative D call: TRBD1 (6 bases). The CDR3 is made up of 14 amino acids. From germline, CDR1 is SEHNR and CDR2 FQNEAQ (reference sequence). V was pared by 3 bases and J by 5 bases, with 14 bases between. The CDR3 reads CASSLGTGTNEQYF. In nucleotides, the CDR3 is TGTGCCAGCAGCTTGGGCACAGGGACAAACGAGCAGTACTTC.

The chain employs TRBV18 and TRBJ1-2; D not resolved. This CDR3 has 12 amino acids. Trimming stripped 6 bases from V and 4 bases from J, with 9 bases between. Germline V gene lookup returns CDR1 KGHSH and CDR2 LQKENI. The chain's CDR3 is CASSPSRYGYTF. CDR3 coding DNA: TGTGCCAGCTCCCCTAGCCGCTATGGCTACACCTTC.

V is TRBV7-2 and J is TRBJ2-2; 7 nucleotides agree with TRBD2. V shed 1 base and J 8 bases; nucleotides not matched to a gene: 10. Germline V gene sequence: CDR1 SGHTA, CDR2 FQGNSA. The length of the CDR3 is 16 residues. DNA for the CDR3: TGTGCCAGCAGCTTAGGGTCGGGCGGGAGTTGGGGGGAGCTGTTTTTT. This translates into CASSLGSGGSWGELFF.

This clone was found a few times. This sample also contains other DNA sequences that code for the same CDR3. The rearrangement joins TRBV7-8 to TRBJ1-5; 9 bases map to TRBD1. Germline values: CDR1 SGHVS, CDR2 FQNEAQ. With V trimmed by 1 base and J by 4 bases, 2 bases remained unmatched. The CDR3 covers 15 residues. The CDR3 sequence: CASSLGTGDNQPQHF. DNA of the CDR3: TGTGCCAGCAGCTTAGGGACAGGGGATAATCAGCCCCAGCATTTT.

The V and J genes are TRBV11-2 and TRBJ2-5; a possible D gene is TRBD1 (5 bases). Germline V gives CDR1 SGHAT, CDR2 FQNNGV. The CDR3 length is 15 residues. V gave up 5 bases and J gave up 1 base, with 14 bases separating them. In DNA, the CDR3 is TGTGCCAGCAGCCCCTTTGGACAACCCCAAGAGACCCAGTACTTC. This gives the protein CASSPFGQPQETQYF.

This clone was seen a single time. In DNA, the CDR3 is TGTGCCAGCAGTTACGACAGGAAGTATGGCTACACCTTC. The encoded protein is CASSYDRKYGYTF. V is TRBV6-5 and J is TRBJ1-2, with D maybe TRBD1 (6 bases). V lost 2 bases and J lost 5, with 9 bases in between. The CDR3 contains 13 residues. Germline V gene sequence: CDR1 MNHEY, CDR2 SVGAGI.

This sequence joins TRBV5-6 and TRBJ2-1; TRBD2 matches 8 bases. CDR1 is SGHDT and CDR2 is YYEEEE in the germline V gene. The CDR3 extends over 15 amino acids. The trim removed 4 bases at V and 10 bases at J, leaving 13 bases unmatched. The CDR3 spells CASSARGVAGYEQFF. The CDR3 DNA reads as TGTGCCAGCAGCGCGAGGGGAGTAGCGGGGTACGAGCAGTTCTTC.

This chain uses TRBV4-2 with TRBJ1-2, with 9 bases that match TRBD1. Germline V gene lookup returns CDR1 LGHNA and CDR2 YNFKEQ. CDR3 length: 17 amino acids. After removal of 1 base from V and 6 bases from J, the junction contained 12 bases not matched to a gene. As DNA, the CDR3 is TGTGCCAGCAGCCAAGTCGAAGCCGGGACAGGGACCCATGGCTACACCTTC. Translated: CASSQVEAGTGTHGYTF.

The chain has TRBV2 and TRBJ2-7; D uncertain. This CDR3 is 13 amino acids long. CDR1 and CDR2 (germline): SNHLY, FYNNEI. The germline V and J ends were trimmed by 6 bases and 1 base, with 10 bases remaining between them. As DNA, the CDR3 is TGTGCCAGCAGATATGACGGGTCCTACGAGCAGTACTTC. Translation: CASRYDGSYEQYF.

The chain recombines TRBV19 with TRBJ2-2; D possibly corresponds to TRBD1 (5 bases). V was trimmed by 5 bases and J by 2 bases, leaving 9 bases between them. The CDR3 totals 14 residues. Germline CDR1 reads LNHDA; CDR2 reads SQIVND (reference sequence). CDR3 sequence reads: CASSPQGNTGELFF. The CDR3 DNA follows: TGTGCCAGTAGTCCTCAGGGAAACACCGGGGAGCTGTTTTTT.

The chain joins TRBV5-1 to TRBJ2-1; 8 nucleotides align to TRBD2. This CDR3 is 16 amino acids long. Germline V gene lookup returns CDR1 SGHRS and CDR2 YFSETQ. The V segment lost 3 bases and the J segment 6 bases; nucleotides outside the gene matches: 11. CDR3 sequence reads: CASSSDPAGVLNEQFF. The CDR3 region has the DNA TGCGCCAGCAGCTCAGATCCAGCGGGGGTACTCAATGAGCAGTTCTTC. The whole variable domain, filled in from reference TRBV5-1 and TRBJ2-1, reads KAGVTQTPRYLIKTRGQQVTLSCSPISGHRSVSWYQQTPGQGLQFLFEYFSETQRNKGNFPGRFSGRQFSNSRSEMNVSTLELGDSALYLCASSSDPAGVLNEQFFGPGTRLTVL.

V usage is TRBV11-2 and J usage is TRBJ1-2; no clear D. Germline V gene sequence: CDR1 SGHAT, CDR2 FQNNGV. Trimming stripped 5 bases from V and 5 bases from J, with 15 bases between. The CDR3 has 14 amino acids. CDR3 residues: CASSTSRGTYGYTF. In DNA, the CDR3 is TGTGCCAGCAGCACTAGCCGGGGTACTTATGGCTACACCTTC.

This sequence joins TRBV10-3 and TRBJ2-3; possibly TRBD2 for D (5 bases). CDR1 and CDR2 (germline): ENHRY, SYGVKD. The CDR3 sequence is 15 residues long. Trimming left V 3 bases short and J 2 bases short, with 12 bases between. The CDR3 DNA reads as TGTGCCATCAGTGACGGGGTAATCGCCACAGATACGCAGTATTTT. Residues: CAISDGVIATDTQYF.

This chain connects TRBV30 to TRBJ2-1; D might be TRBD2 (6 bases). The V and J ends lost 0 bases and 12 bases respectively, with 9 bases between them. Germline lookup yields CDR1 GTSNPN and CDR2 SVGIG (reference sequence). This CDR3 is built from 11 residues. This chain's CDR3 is CAWSVLGGQFF. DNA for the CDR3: TGTGCCTGGAGTGTACTGGGAGGGCAGTTCTTC.

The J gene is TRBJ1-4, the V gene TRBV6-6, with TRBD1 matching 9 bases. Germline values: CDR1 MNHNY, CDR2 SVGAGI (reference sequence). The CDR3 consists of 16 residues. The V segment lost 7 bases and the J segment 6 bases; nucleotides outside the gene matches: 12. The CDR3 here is CASISFLTGGDEKLFF. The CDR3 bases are TGTGCCAGCATTTCATTCCTGACAGGGGGAGATGAAAAACTGTTTTTT.

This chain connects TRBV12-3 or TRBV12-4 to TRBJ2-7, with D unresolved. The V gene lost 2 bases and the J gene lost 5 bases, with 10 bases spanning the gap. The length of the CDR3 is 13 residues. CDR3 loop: CASSLLEFNEQYF. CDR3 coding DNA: TGTGCCAGCAGTTTACTAGAGTTTAACGAGCAGTACTTC.

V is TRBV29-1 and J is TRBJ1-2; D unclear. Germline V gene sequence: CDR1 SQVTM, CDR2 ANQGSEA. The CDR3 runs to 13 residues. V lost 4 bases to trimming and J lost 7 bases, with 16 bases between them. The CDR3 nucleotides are TGCAGCGTTGGAGAAGGAAATCGGGGTGGCTACACCTTC. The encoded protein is CSVGEGNRGGYTF.

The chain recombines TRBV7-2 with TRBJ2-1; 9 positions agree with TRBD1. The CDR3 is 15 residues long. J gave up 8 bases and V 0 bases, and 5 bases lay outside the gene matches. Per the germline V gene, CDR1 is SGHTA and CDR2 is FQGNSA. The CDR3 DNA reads TGTGCCAGCAGCTTAGCGCCACAGGGGGCATATGAGCAGTTCTTC. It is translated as CASSLAPQGAYEQFF.